The entry that follows covers one T cell receptor beta chain sequence. These data belong to a study of T cell clonotyping in hematopoietic cell transplantation. CDR1 is SGHRS and CDR2 is YFSETQ in the germline V gene. This CDR3 is built from 14 residues. The V end lost 0 bases, the J end lost 3 bases, and 9 bases lay between the germline ends. Here immunoSEQ multiplex PCR was the method, and the copy in TCRdb shows in-frame clones only, minus some. Among some 4,000 clones listed, around 17% were seen once. The V and J genes are TRBV5-1 and TRBJ1-2; D remains ambiguous. This specimen consisted of peripheral blood mononuclear cells, obtained 30 days after allogeneic stem cell transplant. The sequence was obtained from a male patient aged 50 to 59 who had an allogeneic stem cell transplant from a related donor, so the T cells may come from the graft donor. Some clones in this sample may be carry-over from other donors' samples. The CDR3 DNA reads TGCGCCAGCAGCTTGGTATCTTCCGACTATGGCTACACCTTC. Residues: CASSLVSSDYGYTF.